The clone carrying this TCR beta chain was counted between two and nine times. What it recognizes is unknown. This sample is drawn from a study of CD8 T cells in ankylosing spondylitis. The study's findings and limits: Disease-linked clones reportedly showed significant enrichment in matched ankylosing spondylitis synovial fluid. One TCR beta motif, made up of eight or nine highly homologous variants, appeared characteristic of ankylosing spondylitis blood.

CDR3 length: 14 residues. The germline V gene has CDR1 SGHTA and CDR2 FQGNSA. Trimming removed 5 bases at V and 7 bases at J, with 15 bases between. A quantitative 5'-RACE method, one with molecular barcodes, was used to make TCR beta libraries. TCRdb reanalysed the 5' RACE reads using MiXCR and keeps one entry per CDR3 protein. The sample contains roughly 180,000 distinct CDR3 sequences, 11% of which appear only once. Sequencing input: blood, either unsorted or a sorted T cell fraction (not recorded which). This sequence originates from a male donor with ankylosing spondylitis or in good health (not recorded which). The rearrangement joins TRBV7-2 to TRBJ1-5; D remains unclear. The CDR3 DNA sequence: TGTGCCAGCAGCCAGCCGGGGTTTAACCAGCCCCAGCATTTT. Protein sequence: CASSQPGFNQPQHF.